The sequence of this TCR beta chain was determined in a study of OX40 agonist ivuxolimab in advanced cancers. Study-wide results and caveats: The expanded peripheral T cells' antigen specificity was not determined.

The V and J ends lost 2 bases and 8 bases respectively, with 7 bases between them. CDR1 and CDR2 (germline): SGHTA, FQGTGA. This CDR3 is built from 13 residues. This clone was counted between two and nine times. As yet, its antigen is unknown. Measured with immunoSEQ multiplex PCR; TCRdb has only the in-frame clones, and not every one. The profile shows 65,000 to 85,000 clones, roughly 80% of them singletons. The sequence derives from an adult with an advanced solid tumor such as melanoma, head and neck, liver or kidney cancer. The chain combines TRBV7-3 with TRBJ1-6; no reliable D call. The source was CD4+ or CD8+ T cells sorted from blood, collected in a trial of the OX40 agonist ivuxolimab. CDR3 loop: CASSLEADSPLHF. As DNA, the CDR3 is TGTGCCAGCAGCTTAGAGGCCGATTCACCCCTCCACTTT.